The rows below give T cell receptor beta chains drawn from one sample of a study of cytomegalovirus exposure and HLA in healthy donors. The assay was immunoSEQ multiplex PCR, and TCRdb's table has in-frame clones only and misses some. This sample carries some 200,000 clones, over 80% of them seen once, and the ten largest clones take about 1.6%. Input material: PBMCs. These receptors all come from a man between 50 and 59 years old in good health and CMV-seronegative. CDR3s leave out the opening cysteine and the closing phenylalanine or tryptophan. Not all rows give a size; the values are once, few, many and, for expanded clones, a class.

CDR3 length: 13
V gene: TRBV27
clone size: -
J gene: TRBJ1-4
CDR3 protein: ASSWVRTGFRKLF

CDR3 length: 10
V gene: TRBV7-8
clone size: -
J gene: TRBJ2-5
CDR3 protein: ASSSPLYGQY

CDR3 length: 13
V gene: TRBV2
clone size: -
J gene: TRBJ1-1
CDR3 protein: ASSEVPDRSTEAF

CDR3 length: 12
V gene: TRBV7-6
clone size: -
J gene: TRBJ1-1
CDR3 protein: ASSWTGGYTEAF

CDR3 length: 13
V gene: TRBV7-3
clone size: -
J gene: TRBJ2-5
CDR3 protein: ASSLSGLAKETQY

CDR3 length: 16
V gene: TRBV2
clone size: -
J gene: TRBJ1-2
CDR3 protein: ASSLTGTGQTLNYGYT

CDR3 length: 12
V gene: TRBV14
clone size: -
J gene: TRBJ2-3
CDR3 protein: ASSQSRGTDTQY

CDR3 length: 12
V gene: TRBV5-6
clone size: few
J gene: TRBJ2-7
CDR3 protein: ASSLYRGLREQY

CDR3 length: 15
V gene: TRBV11-2
clone size: -
J gene: TRBJ2-2
CDR3 protein: ASSLVGRGQNTGELF

CDR3 length: 14
V gene: TRBV28
clone size: -
J gene: TRBJ2-3
CDR3 protein: ASSLQGGRVTDTQY

CDR3 length: 14
V gene: TRBV4-2
clone size: -
J gene: TRBJ1-4
CDR3 protein: ASSLGQSATNEKLF

CDR3 length: 14
V gene: TRBV6-5
clone size: -
J gene: TRBJ2-7
CDR3 protein: ASTNSQRRFSYEQY

CDR3 length: 13
V gene: TRBV5-1
clone size: -
J gene: TRBJ1-2
CDR3 protein: ASSLGISFNYGYT

CDR3 length: 14
V gene: TRBV19
clone size: -
J gene: TRBJ2-3
CDR3 protein: ASTYKTGGMTDTQY

CDR3 length: 13
V gene: TRBV4-1
clone size: -
J gene: TRBJ2-7
CDR3 protein: ASSPTGGVSHEQY

CDR3 length: 17
V gene: TRBV9
clone size: -
J gene: TRBJ2-1
CDR3 protein: ASSVALGLAGRSYNEQF

CDR3 length: 11
V gene: TRBV6-6
clone size: -
J gene: TRBJ1-5
CDR3 protein: ASSRQNPAAQH

CDR3 length: 14
V gene: TRBV12-5
clone size: -
J gene: TRBJ2-7
CDR3 protein: ASGRTSGGYSYEQY

CDR3 length: 14
V gene: TRBV5-4
clone size: -
J gene: TRBJ2-4
CDR3 protein: ASSFKTGVAKNIQY

CDR3 length: 11
V gene: TRBV18
clone size: -
J gene: TRBJ2-7
CDR3 protein: ASSPFLTYEQY

CDR3 length: 14
V gene: TRBV4-2
clone size: -
J gene: TRBJ2-1
CDR3 protein: ASSQDTSGRGNEQF

CDR3 length: 13
V gene: TRBV7-9
clone size: -
J gene: TRBJ2-2
CDR3 protein: ASSWRRESTGELF

CDR3 length: 14
V gene: TRBV28
clone size: -
J gene: TRBJ2-7
CDR3 protein: ASSHDRGAAIYEQY

CDR3 length: 12
V gene: TRBV6-6
clone size: few
J gene: TRBJ2-1
CDR3 protein: ASHDSGREGEQF

CDR3 length: 12
V gene: TRBV27
clone size: -
J gene: TRBJ2-1
CDR3 protein: ASSRDTSYNEQF

CDR3 length: 13
V gene: TRBV2
clone size: -
J gene: TRBJ2-7
CDR3 protein: ASSEDSRRSYEQY

CDR3 length: 13
V gene: TRBV25-1
clone size: few
J gene: TRBJ1-4
CDR3 protein: ASSGDRGRNEKLF

CDR3 length: 13
V gene: TRBV9
clone size: -
J gene: TRBJ2-1
CDR3 protein: ASSPLPRSDNEQF

CDR3 length: 13
V gene: TRBV7-3
clone size: -
J gene: TRBJ2-5
CDR3 protein: ASSSLTVTQETQY

CDR3 length: 12
V gene: TRBV5-8
clone size: -
J gene: TRBJ2-1
CDR3 protein: ASSLRQGANEQF

CDR3 length: 15
V gene: TRBV27
clone size: -
J gene: TRBJ1-5
CDR3 protein: ASSPRTGGEGRQPQH

CDR3 length: 11
V gene: TRBV27
clone size: -
J gene: TRBJ2-5
CDR3 protein: ASSSGLKETQY

CDR3 length: 15
V gene: TRBV5-6
clone size: -
J gene: TRBJ2-3
CDR3 protein: ASSSTTGHKGADTQY